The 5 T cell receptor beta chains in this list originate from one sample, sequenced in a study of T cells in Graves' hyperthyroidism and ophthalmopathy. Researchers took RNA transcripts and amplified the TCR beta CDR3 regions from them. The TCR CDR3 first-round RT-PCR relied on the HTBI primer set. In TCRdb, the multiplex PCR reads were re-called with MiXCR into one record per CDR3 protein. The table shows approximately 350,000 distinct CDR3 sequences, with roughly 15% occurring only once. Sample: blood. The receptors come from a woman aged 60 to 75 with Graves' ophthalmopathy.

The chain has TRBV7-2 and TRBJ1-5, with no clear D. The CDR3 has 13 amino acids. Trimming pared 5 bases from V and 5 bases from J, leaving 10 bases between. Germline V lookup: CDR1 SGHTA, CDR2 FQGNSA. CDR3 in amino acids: CASSLWKDQPQHF. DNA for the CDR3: TGTGCCAGCAGCCTATGGAAAGATCAGCCCCAGCATTTT.

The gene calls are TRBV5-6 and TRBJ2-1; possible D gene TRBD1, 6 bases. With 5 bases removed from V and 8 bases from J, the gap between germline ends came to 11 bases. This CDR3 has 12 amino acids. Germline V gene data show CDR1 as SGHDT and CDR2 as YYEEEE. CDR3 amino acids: CASRPQGYEQFF. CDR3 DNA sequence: TGTGCCAGCAGGCCACAGGGTTATGAGCAGTTCTTC.

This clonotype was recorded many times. The CDR3 is CASSSRLAPYNEQFF. Written as DNA, the CDR3 is TGTGCCAGCAGCTCCAGACTAGCACCCTACAATGAGCAGTTCTTC. The chain combines TRBV9 with TRBJ2-1, with 7 positions matching TRBD2. J was trimmed by 2 bases and V by 4 bases; bases with no gene match: 6. Germline values: CDR1 SGDLS, CDR2 YYNGEE. The CDR3 is 15 residues long.

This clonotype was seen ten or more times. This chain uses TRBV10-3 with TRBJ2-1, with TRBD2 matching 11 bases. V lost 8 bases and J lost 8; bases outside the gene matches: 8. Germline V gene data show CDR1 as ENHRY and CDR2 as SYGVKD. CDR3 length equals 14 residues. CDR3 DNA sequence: TGTGCCATCGGTCGGGGACTAGCGGTGGATGAGCAGTTCTTC. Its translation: CAIGRGLAVDEQFF.

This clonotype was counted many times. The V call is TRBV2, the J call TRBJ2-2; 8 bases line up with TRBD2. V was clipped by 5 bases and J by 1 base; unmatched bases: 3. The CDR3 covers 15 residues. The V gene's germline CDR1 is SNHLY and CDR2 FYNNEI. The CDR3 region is CASSPREGNTGELFF. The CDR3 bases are TGTGCCAGCAGTCCACGGGAGGGGAACACCGGGGAGCTGTTTTTT.